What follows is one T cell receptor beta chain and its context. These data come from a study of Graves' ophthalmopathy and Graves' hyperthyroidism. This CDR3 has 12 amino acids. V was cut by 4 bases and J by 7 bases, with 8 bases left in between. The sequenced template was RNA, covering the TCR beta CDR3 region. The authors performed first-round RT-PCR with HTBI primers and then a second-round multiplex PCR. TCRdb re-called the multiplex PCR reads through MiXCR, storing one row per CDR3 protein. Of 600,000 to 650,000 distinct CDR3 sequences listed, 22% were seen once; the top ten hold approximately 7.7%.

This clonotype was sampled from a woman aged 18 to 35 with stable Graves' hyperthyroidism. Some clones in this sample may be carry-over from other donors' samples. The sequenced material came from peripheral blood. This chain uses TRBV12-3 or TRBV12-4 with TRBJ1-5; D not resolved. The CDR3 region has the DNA TGTGCCAGCAGTTCCCACGGACAGCCCCAGCATTTT. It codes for CASSSHGQPQHF.